This T cell receptor (beta chain) comes out of a study of blood T cell repertoires in COVID-19. The CDR3 consists of 15 residues. Trimming removed 6 bases from V and 1 base from J, with 12 bases in between. Germline CDR1 reads KGHSH; CDR2 reads LQKENI. Clones were read by immunoSEQ multiplex PCR, and TCRdb kept only the in-frame ones, dropping some. The sample carries fewer than 75,000 clones, around 92% recorded once. The V call is TRBV18, the J call TRBJ2-2, with D possibly matching TRBD1 (5 bases). The sample comprised peripheral blood. This receptor was obtained from a man aged 45-65 years with active COVID-19. The CDR3 coding sequence is TGTGCCAGCTCGCTCTACGACAGGAACACCGGGGAGCTGTTTTTT. This gives the protein CASSLYDRNTGELFF. The variable domain in full, completed from reference TRBV18 and TRBJ2-2, reads NAGVMQNPRHLVRRRGQEARLRCSPMKGHSHVYWYRQLPEEGLKFMVYLQKENIIDESGMPKERFSAEFPKEGPSILRIQQVVRGDSAAYFCASSLYDRNTGELFFGEGSRLTVL.